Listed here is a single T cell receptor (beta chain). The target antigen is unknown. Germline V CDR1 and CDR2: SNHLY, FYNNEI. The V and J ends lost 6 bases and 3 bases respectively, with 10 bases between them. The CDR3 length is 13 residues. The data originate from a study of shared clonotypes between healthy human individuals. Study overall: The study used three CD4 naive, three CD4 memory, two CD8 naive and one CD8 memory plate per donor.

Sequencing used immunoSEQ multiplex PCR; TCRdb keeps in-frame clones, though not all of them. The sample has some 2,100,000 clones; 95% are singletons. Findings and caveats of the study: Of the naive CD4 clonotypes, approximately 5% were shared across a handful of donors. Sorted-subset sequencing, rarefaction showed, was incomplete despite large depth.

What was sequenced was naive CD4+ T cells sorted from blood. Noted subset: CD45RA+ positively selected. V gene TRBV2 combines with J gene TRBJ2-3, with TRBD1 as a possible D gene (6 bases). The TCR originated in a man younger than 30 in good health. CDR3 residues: CASSRGDTDTQYF. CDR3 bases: TGTGCCAGCAGCAGGGGTGATACAGATACGCAGTATTTT.